The rows below give T cell receptor beta chains drawn from one sample of a study of T-cell memory formation after mild COVID-19. A single record per CDR3 protein comes from TCRdb applying MiXCR to the 5' RACE reads. The sample contains 300,000 to 350,000 distinct CDR3 sequences, 14% of which appear only once. The sequencing input was PBMCs or a T cell subset sorted from them (not recorded which). These receptors all stem from a young man who had mild COVID-19 (a few samples of this study predate the infection). Cell type and time point are not known. Each CDR3 is given with its conserved first and last residue. D genes are given only for firm matches. Size is omitted from some rows. Given values are once, few, many or a class for expanded clones.

d_gene: TRBD1; abundance: .; j_gene: TRBJ2-7; v_gene: TRBV4-2; CDR3nt: TGTGCCAGCAGCCAAGGAGACAGGGGAAGCGAGCAGTACTTC; CDR3aa: CASSQGDRGSEQYF
d_gene: .; abundance: many; j_gene: TRBJ2-7; v_gene: TRBV4-3; CDR3nt: TGCGCCAGCAGCCAAGGTGGAGGGGACGAGCAGTACTTC; CDR3aa: CASSQGGGDEQYF
d_gene: TRBD1; abundance: .; j_gene: TRBJ2-5; v_gene: TRBV7-9; CDR3nt: TGTGCCAGCAGCACCAGGACAGGGAACCAAGAGACCCAGTACTTC; CDR3aa: CASSTRTGNQETQYF
d_gene: .; abundance: .; j_gene: TRBJ2-2; v_gene: TRBV6-2/TRBV6-3; CDR3nt: TGTGCCAGCAGTTACCGTCTCGGACCCTACACCGGGGAGCTGTTTTTT; CDR3aa: CASSYRLGPYTGELFF
d_gene: TRBD2; abundance: many; j_gene: TRBJ2-5; v_gene: TRBV15; CDR3nt: TGTGCCACCAGCAGAGAACTAGCGGGGGTGGAGACCCAGTACTTC; CDR3aa: CATSRELAGVETQYF
d_gene: .; abundance: once; j_gene: TRBJ1-6; v_gene: TRBV7-2; CDR3nt: TGTGCCAGCAGCTCCCAAAGGGGATTGGGGATTAATTCACCACTCCACTTT; CDR3aa: CASSSQRGLGINSPLHF
d_gene: TRBD1; abundance: .; j_gene: TRBJ1-1; v_gene: TRBV19; CDR3nt: TGTGCCAGTAGTGGGTGGACAGGGAGGAACACTGAAGCTTTCTTT; CDR3aa: CASSGWTGRNTEAFF
d_gene: .; abundance: many; j_gene: TRBJ1-2; v_gene: TRBV14; CDR3nt: TGTGCCAGCAGCCGGGGGTCATATGGCTACACCTTC; CDR3aa: CASSRGSYGYTF
d_gene: .; abundance: few; j_gene: TRBJ1-3; v_gene: TRBV29-1; CDR3nt: TGCAGCTCTCAGGAAACCTCTGGAAACACCATATATTTT; CDR3aa: CSSQETSGNTIYF
d_gene: .; abundance: .; j_gene: TRBJ2-5; v_gene: TRBV25-1; CDR3nt: TGTGCCAGCAGTGCTCCCACGCAGGGGAGGTGGGAGACCCAGTACTTC; CDR3aa: CASSAPTQGRWETQYF
d_gene: TRBD2; abundance: .; j_gene: TRBJ2-3; v_gene: TRBV12-3/TRBV12-4; CDR3nt: TGTGCCAGCAGTTCGTGGGGGGGGGATACGCAGTATTTT; CDR3aa: CASSSWGGDTQYF
d_gene: TRBD1; abundance: .; j_gene: TRBJ2-1; v_gene: TRBV9; CDR3nt: TGTGCCAGCAGCCCCGGGACAGGGAACTCGAATGAGCAGTTCTTC; CDR3aa: CASSPGTGNSNEQFF
d_gene: .; abundance: .; j_gene: TRBJ2-3; v_gene: TRBV20-1; CDR3nt: TGCAGTGCCAGAATCCGACCGGGACCCCCAAGGGATACGCAGTATTTT; CDR3aa: CSARIRPGPPRDTQYF
d_gene: .; abundance: few; j_gene: TRBJ2-7; v_gene: TRBV5-6; CDR3nt: TGTGCCAGCAGCTTGCTAAGCATCGACGAGCAGTACTTC; CDR3aa: CASSLLSIDEQYF
d_gene: TRBD2; abundance: .; j_gene: TRBJ2-6; v_gene: TRBV7-9; CDR3nt: TGTGCCAGCCGCCATGGGAGGGAGAGCTCTGGGGCCAACGTCCTGACTTTC; CDR3aa: CASRHGRESSGANVLTF
d_gene: .; abundance: .; j_gene: TRBJ2-2; v_gene: TRBV5-1; CDR3nt: TGCGCCAGCAGCCTGGGTAATGACGGGGAGCTGTTTTTT; CDR3aa: CASSLGNDGELFF
d_gene: .; abundance: few; j_gene: TRBJ2-1; v_gene: TRBV6-2/TRBV6-3; CDR3nt: TGTGCCAGCAGTTACTCGCCTTTCGACCTGAAGCCGAGCTCCTACAATGAGCAGTTCTTC; CDR3aa: CASSYSPFDLKPSSYNEQFF
d_gene: .; abundance: .; j_gene: TRBJ2-7; v_gene: TRBV20-1; CDR3nt: TGCAGTGCTAGTCAAGACCACCACAGGGTTGAGCAGTACTTC; CDR3aa: CSASQDHHRVEQYF
d_gene: .; abundance: .; j_gene: TRBJ2-5; v_gene: TRBV20-1; CDR3nt: TGCAGTGCTAGAGATCGGACACAAGAGACCCAGTACTTC; CDR3aa: CSARDRTQETQYF
d_gene: .; abundance: many; j_gene: TRBJ2-3; v_gene: TRBV4-1; CDR3nt: TGCGCCAGCAGCCAAGAGACGGGGCCAAGCACAGATACGCAGTATTTT; CDR3aa: CASSQETGPSTDTQYF
d_gene: .; abundance: few; j_gene: TRBJ1-4; v_gene: TRBV20-1; CDR3nt: TGCAGTGCTAAAGGGAATGAAAAACTGTTTTTT; CDR3aa: CSAKGNEKLFF
d_gene: .; abundance: .; j_gene: TRBJ2-7; v_gene: TRBV20-1; CDR3nt: TGCAGTGCTAGGATAACGGCAGGGGACCACGAGCAGTACTTC; CDR3aa: CSARITAGDHEQYF
d_gene: TRBD1; abundance: .; j_gene: TRBJ1-6; v_gene: TRBV7-2; CDR3nt: TGTGCCAGCAGCTTAGCCCAGGGGGGCCCCCTCCACTTT; CDR3aa: CASSLAQGGPLHF
d_gene: .; abundance: many; j_gene: TRBJ2-7; v_gene: TRBV7-2; CDR3nt: TGTGCCAGCAGCCCGTCTCCCATCTACGAGCAGTACTTC; CDR3aa: CASSPSPIYEQYF
d_gene: TRBD1; abundance: .; j_gene: TRBJ1-1; v_gene: TRBV4-3; CDR3nt: TGCGCCAGCAGCCAACAGGGGGGGGACACTGAAGCTTTCTTT; CDR3aa: CASSQQGGDTEAFF
d_gene: TRBD2; abundance: .; j_gene: TRBJ2-3; v_gene: TRBV5-1; CDR3nt: TGCGCCAGCAGCTTGGGTATCGCTAGCGGGGACACAGATACGCAGTATTTT; CDR3aa: CASSLGIASGDTDTQYF
d_gene: .; abundance: few; j_gene: TRBJ2-5; v_gene: TRBV6-6; CDR3nt: TGTGCCAGCGGGGCCTTAGGAGAGACCCAGTACTTC; CDR3aa: CASGALGETQYF
d_gene: .; abundance: .; j_gene: TRBJ1-5; v_gene: TRBV21-1; CDR3nt: TGTGCCAGCAGCTCAAAGCCGGGACGTAACCAGCCCCAGCATTTT; CDR3aa: CASSSKPGRNQPQHF
d_gene: TRBD2; abundance: few; j_gene: TRBJ2-1; v_gene: TRBV20-1; CDR3nt: TGCAGTGCCGGACTAGCGGGGGGTCTAGCCTACAATGAGCAGTTCTTC; CDR3aa: CSAGLAGGLAYNEQFF
d_gene: TRBD2; abundance: .; j_gene: TRBJ2-1; v_gene: TRBV18; CDR3nt: TGTGCCAGCTCACCGGATCAGACTAGCGGGGGGAAAAAGTTCTTC; CDR3aa: CASSPDQTSGGKKFF
d_gene: TRBD1; abundance: many; j_gene: TRBJ2-7; v_gene: TRBV2; CDR3nt: TGTGCCAGCAAGGACAGGGAGAGCTCCTACGAGCAGTACTTC; CDR3aa: CASKDRESSYEQYF
d_gene: TRBD1; abundance: .; j_gene: TRBJ1-2; v_gene: TRBV3-1; CDR3nt: TGTGCCAGCAGCCAAGAGGACAGGGCAAGCGGCTACACCTTC; CDR3aa: CASSQEDRASGYTF
d_gene: TRBD2; abundance: .; j_gene: TRBJ2-2; v_gene: TRBV7-9; CDR3nt: TGTGCCAGCAGCCCACCCGGGACTAGCGGAGTCGGGGAGCTGTTTTTT; CDR3aa: CASSPPGTSGVGELFF
d_gene: .; abundance: few; j_gene: TRBJ2-1; v_gene: TRBV7-2; CDR3nt: TGTGCCAGCAGCCTTGGACCGGGACTTCAGGGCAATGAGCAGTTCTTC; CDR3aa: CASSLGPGLQGNEQFF
d_gene: .; abundance: .; j_gene: TRBJ2-2; v_gene: TRBV7-9; CDR3nt: TGTGCCAGCAGCTCCTTGATGAACACCGGGGAGCTGTTTTTT; CDR3aa: CASSSLMNTGELFF
d_gene: .; abundance: few; j_gene: TRBJ2-6; v_gene: TRBV7-3; CDR3nt: TGTGCCAGCAGCCCCCCCACAGGGTCCGGGGCCAACGTCCTGACTTTC; CDR3aa: CASSPPTGSGANVLTF
d_gene: .; abundance: many; j_gene: TRBJ1-1; v_gene: TRBV2; CDR3nt: TGTGCCAGCAGAGAAAACAGGAACACTGAAGCTTTCTTT; CDR3aa: CASRENRNTEAFF
d_gene: TRBD1; abundance: few; j_gene: TRBJ2-7; v_gene: TRBV7-9; CDR3nt: TGTGCCAGCAGCCTAGTCCCGGGACAGGGGAACTCCTACGAGCAGTACTTC; CDR3aa: CASSLVPGQGNSYEQYF
d_gene: TRBD1; abundance: few; j_gene: TRBJ2-2; v_gene: TRBV12-3/TRBV12-4; CDR3nt: TGTGCCAGCAGTTTCCAGGGGGCGTCCGGGGAGCTGTTTTTT; CDR3aa: CASSFQGASGELFF
d_gene: .; abundance: few; j_gene: TRBJ2-5; v_gene: TRBV6-1; CDR3nt: TGTGCCAGCATCGGGGTGGAAGAGACCCAGTACTTC; CDR3aa: CASIGVEETQYF
d_gene: .; abundance: .; j_gene: TRBJ2-3; v_gene: TRBV15; CDR3nt: TGTGCCACCAGCAGAGGGCCCCGAGATACGCAGTATTTT; CDR3aa: CATSRGPRDTQYF
d_gene: TRBD1; abundance: few; j_gene: TRBJ1-1; v_gene: TRBV18; CDR3nt: TGTGCCAGCTCACCAGGGACAGGGAGGGACACTGAAGCTTTCTTT; CDR3aa: CASSPGTGRDTEAFF